This TCR beta chain was captured by sequencing in a study of blood T cell repertoires in COVID-19. Study details: PBMCs, B-cell-depleted T cells, or T cells were the source of the cDNA or gDNA that made up the material.

Germline V CDR1 and CDR2: LGHNA, YSLEER. The CDR3 has 15 amino acids. Trimming took off 0 bases at V and 1 base at J, with 9 bases between the two ends. Generated by immunoSEQ multiplex PCR, the TCRdb table keeps only in-frame clones and is missing some. Seen here are about 350,000 clones, around 87% observed once, and the top ten hold roughly 5.2%. In terms of age and location, participants ranged from roughly 18 to 90 years and lived in about 25 US areas. The clonotype originates from a woman in her twenties or thirties who had recovered from COVID-19. Source material: PBMCs or T cells enriched from blood (not recorded which). The rearrangement joins TRBV4-3 to TRBJ1-2; D is unresolved. CDR3 loop: CASSQDMRVNYGYTF. Written as DNA, the CDR3 is TGCGCCAGCAGCCAAGATATGAGGGTTAACTATGGCTACACCTTC.